A selection of T cell receptor beta chains follows, all from one sample in a study of cytomegalovirus exposure and HLA in healthy donors. Generated by immunoSEQ multiplex PCR, the TCRdb table keeps only in-frame clones and is missing some. The data contain 180,000 or so clones, 80% of them singletons. The specimen sequenced was PBMCs. These receptors all come from a girl between 5 and 17 years old in good health and CMV-seropositive. Each CDR3 is given with its conserved first and last residue. A D gene is named only where the DNA matches it firmly. Some rows mark clone size as missing; the rest say once, few, many or name a class of expanded clone.

>once|TRBJ2-3|-|TRBV5-1
CASSLGAPSTDTQYF
TGCGCCAGCAGCTTGGGGGCACCTAGCACAGATACGCAGTATTTT
>-|TRBJ1-2|-|TRBV30
CAWREEGRSGYTF
TGTGCCTGGAGAGAGGAGGGGAGGAGCGGCTACACCTTC
>-|TRBJ1-3|-|TRBV19
CASRQVSSGNTIYF
TGTGCCAGCCGACAGGTGTCTTCTGGAAACACCATATATTTT
>once|TRBJ1-2|-|TRBV10-3
CAISGQGSYGYTF
TGTGCCATCAGCGGTCAGGGGAGCTATGGCTACACCTTC
>once|TRBJ2-7|TRBD1|TRBV18
CASSPGTGTQYF
TGTGCCAGCTCACCAGGGACAGGGACGCAGTACTTC
>-|TRBJ1-5|-|TRBV5-1
CASSTGDINQPQHF
TGCGCCAGCAGCACCGGAGATATCAATCAGCCCCAGCATTTT
>-|TRBJ2-5|-|TRBV2
CASEPGYKRTQYF
TGTGCCAGCGAACCGGGATACAAGAGAACCCAGTACTTC
>-|TRBJ1-4|TRBD1|TRBV27
CASRPTGGSEKLFF
TGTGCCAGCAGACCGACAGGGGGCTCTGAAAAACTGTTTTTT
>-|TRBJ2-5|TRBD1|TRBV7-7
CASSLALTGTVETQYF
TGTGCTAGCAGCTTAGCGCTTACTGGGACAGTAGAGACCCAGTACTTC
>-|TRBJ2-7|TRBD1|TRBV10-3
CAISDHRRDRAYEQYF
TGTGCCATCAGTGACCATCGGCGGGACAGGGCCTACGAGCAGTACTTC
>-|TRBJ2-7|TRBD2|TRBV29-1
CSFWTSGYEQYF
TGCAGCTTTTGGACTAGCGGTTACGAGCAGTACTTC
>-|TRBJ1-1|-|TRBV11-2
CASSFEMNTEAFF
TGTGCCAGCAGCTTCGAGATGAACACTGAAGCTTTCTTT
>-|TRBJ2-7|TRBD1|TRBV30
CAWSVGQGAYEQYF
TGTGCCTGGAGTGTTGGCCAGGGGGCCTACGAGCAGTACTTC
>few|TRBJ1-4|-|TRBV4-1
CASSPPFGQGTNEKLFF
TGCGCCAGCAGCCCCCCATTCGGGCAGGGAACTAATGAAAAACTGTTTTTT
>-|TRBJ2-1|TRBD2|TRBV9
CASSGSGRVYNEQFF
TGTGCCAGCAGCGGGAGCGGGAGAGTTTACAATGAGCAGTTCTTC
>-|TRBJ2-5|-|TRBV19
CASSKQGRRMETQYF
TGTGCCAGTAGTAAACAGGGGAGGAGAATGGAGACCCAGTACTTC
>-|TRBJ2-1|-|TRBV19
CASDSGYNEQFF
TGTGCCAGTGATAGTGGCTACAATGAGCAGTTCTTC
>-|TRBJ2-3|-|TRBV7-9
CASSLIPGQDTQYF
TGTGCCAGCAGCTTAATCCCGGGACAAGATACGCAGTATTTT
>few|TRBJ2-1|TRBD2|TRBV7-2
CASRLAGGTYNEQFF
TGTGCCAGCAGACTAGCGGGAGGTACCTACAATGAGCAGTTCTTC
>-|TRBJ1-5|-|TRBV27
CASSRSSNQPQHF
TGTGCCAGCAGTCGGTCGAGCAATCAGCCCCAGCATTTT
>-|TRBJ2-1|-|TRBV10-1
CASSDRGSYEQFF
TGCGCCAGCAGTGATCGGGGGAGCTATGAGCAGTTCTTC
>-|TRBJ2-5|-|TRBV10-1
CASSVAGEETQYF
TGCGCCAGCAGTGTGGCAGGGGAAGAGACCCAGTACTTC
>-|TRBJ2-3|-|TRBV18
CASSQGDWGPSTDTQYF
TGTGCCAGCTCACAGGGCGACTGGGGGCCTAGCACAGATACGCAGTATTTT
>-|TRBJ1-1|-|TRBV6-1
CASRGGGNTEAFF
TGTGCCAGCAGGGGAGGGGGGAACACTGAAGCTTTCTTT
>-|TRBJ1-5|TRBD1|TRBV5-8
CASSFEGAAGQPQHF
TGTGCCAGCAGCTTCGAGGGGGCGGCAGGGCAGCCCCAGCATTTT
>-|TRBJ1-1|TRBD1|TRBV5-1
CASSWTGAKDREDTEAFF
TGCGCCAGCAGCTGGACAGGGGCGAAGGATCGGGAGGACACTGAAGCTTTCTTT
>-|TRBJ1-1|-|TRBV6-4
CASRGGRHPEAFF
TGTGCCAGCCGCGGGGGGAGGCACCCTGAAGCTTTCTTT
>-|TRBJ1-5|-|TRBV21-1
CASSKESWAVNQPQHF
TGTGCCAGCAGCAAAGAGTCTTGGGCAGTCAATCAGCCCCAGCATTTT
>once|TRBJ1-2|-|TRBV11-3
CASSWRAGGRGYTF
TGTGCCAGCAGCTGGAGGGCGGGGGGAAGGGGCTACACCTTC
>-|TRBJ2-7|-|TRBV5-1
CASSLVTGWNEQYF
TGCGCCAGCAGCTTGGTCACAGGGTGGAACGAGCAGTACTTC
>once|TRBJ2-7|TRBD2|TRBV27
CASRARDYSYEQYF
TGTGCCAGCAGAGCTCGGGACTACTCCTACGAGCAGTACTTC
>-|TRBJ2-3|-|TRBV4-3
CASSQDLVPGRTDTQYF
TGCGCCAGCAGCCAAGATTTGGTGCCAGGGCGCACAGATACGCAGTATTTT
>-|TRBJ2-1|-|TRBV30
CACTRSYNEQFF
TGTGCCTGTACACGTTCCTACAATGAGCAGTTCTTC
>-|TRBJ2-1|TRBD2|TRBV6-6
CASTHTGTSGNNEQFF
TGTGCCAGCACCCACACCGGGACTAGCGGAAACAATGAGCAGTTCTTC
>-|TRBJ2-5|-|TRBV19
CASSIDRGETQYF
TGTGCCAGTAGTATAGATCGGGGGGAGACCCAGTACTTC
>-|TRBJ1-5|-|TRBV6-1
CASSEILKESNQPQHF
TGTGCCAGCAGTGAAATACTAAAAGAAAGCAATCAGCCCCAGCATTTT
>-|TRBJ2-7|TRBD2|TRBV7-9
CASSLVTGREGYEQYF
TGTGCCAGCAGCTTGGTCACCGGCCGGGAGGGCTACGAGCAGTACTTC
>few|TRBJ2-7|-|TRBV27
CASSMTSYLATPYEQYF
TGTGCCAGCTCGATGACCTCGTATCTAGCGACCCCCTACGAGCAGTACTTC
>once|TRBJ2-4|-|TRBV29-1
CSVTGVDKNIQYF
TGCAGCGTAACGGGGGTGGACAAAAACATTCAGTACTTC
>once|TRBJ2-3|TRBD2|TRBV7-2
CASSSQLAGRSTDTQYF
TGTGCCAGCAGCTCGCAACTAGCGGGGCGGAGCACAGATACGCAGTATTTT
>-|TRBJ2-1|-|TRBV5-6
CASSSDGEPYNEQFF
TGTGCCAGCAGCTCGGACGGGGAACCTTACAATGAGCAGTTCTTC